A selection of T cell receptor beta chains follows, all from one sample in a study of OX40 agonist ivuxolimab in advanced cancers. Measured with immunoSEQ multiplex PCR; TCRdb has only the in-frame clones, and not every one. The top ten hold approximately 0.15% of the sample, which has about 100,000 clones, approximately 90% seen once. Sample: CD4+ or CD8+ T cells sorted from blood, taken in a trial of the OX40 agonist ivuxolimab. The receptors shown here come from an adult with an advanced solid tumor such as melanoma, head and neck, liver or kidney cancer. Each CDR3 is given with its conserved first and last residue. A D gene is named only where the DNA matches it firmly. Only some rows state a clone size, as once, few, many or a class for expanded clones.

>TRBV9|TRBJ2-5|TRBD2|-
CASSVASSGRVQETQYF
TGTGCCAGCAGCGTAGCTTCTAGCGGGAGGGTTCAAGAGACCCAGTACTTC
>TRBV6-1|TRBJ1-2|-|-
CASSNRDAFGLGYTF
TGTGCCAGCAGTAACCGGGACGCGTTCGGGTTGGGCTACACCTTC
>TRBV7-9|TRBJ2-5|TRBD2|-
CASSPGLAEETQYF
TGTGCCAGCAGCCCTGGACTAGCGGAAGAGACCCAGTACTTC
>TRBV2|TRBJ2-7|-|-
CASKKQEYEQYF
TGTGCCAGCAAAAAACAGGAGTACGAGCAGTACTTC
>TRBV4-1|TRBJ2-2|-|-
CASSQDIRGAQNTGELFF
TGCGCCAGCAGCCAAGATATCCGGGGGGCGCAGAACACCGGGGAGCTGTTTTTT
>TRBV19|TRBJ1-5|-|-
CASRAGKSNQPQHF
TGTGCCAGTAGGGCCGGGAAGAGCAATCAGCCCCAGCATTTT
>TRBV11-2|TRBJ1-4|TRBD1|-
CASSLGRGQGYYEKLFF
TGTGCCAGCAGCTTAGGAAGGGGACAGGGCTACTATGAAAAACTGTTTTTT
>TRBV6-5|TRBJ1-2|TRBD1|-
CASRSQGAGYGYTF
TGTGCCAGCAGATCACAGGGGGCGGGCTATGGCTACACCTTC
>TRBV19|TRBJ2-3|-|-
CASSMPPGYFTDTQYF
TGTGCCAGTAGTATGCCTCCGGGTTATTTCACAGATACGCAGTATTTT
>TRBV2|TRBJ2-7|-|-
CASSVTVSYEQYF
TGTGCCAGCAGTGTTACGGTATCCTACGAGCAGTACTTC
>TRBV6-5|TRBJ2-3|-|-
CASSYSRFRADTQYF
TGTGCCAGCAGTTACTCGAGGTTTAGGGCAGATACGCAGTATTTT
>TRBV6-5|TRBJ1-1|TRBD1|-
CASRQGANTEAFF
TGTGCCAGCAGGCAGGGGGCGAATACTGAAGCTTTCTTT
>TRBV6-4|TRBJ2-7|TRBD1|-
CASSDPTLRTGDYEQYF
TGTGCCAGCAGTGACCCAACTCTCCGGACAGGGGACTACGAGCAGTACTTC
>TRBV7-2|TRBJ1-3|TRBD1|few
CASSLGQASGNTIYF
TGTGCCAGCAGCCTAGGACAGGCCTCTGGAAACACCATATATTTT
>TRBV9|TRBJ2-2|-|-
CASSVAPNTGELFF
TGTGCCAGCAGCGTAGCACCGAACACCGGGGAGCTGTTTTTT
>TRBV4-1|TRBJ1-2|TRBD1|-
CASSQARITGGNPYTF
TGCGCCAGCAGCCAAGCCCGGATCACAGGGGGTAACCCGTACACCTTC
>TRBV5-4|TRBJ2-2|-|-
CASSPLRGTGELFF
TGTGCCAGCAGCCCCCTAAGGGGCACCGGGGAGCTGTTTTTT
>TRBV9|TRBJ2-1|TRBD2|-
CASSPRGGGRGEQFF
TGTGCCAGCAGCCCCCGCGGGGGAGGGCGGGGGGAGCAGTTCTTC
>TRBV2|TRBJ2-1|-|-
CASSVYYNEQFF
TGTGCCAGCAGTGTTTACTACAATGAGCAGTTCTTC
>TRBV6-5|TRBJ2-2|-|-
CASSYRTVNTGELFF
TGTGCCAGCAGTTACCGGACGGTGAACACCGGGGAGCTGTTTTTT
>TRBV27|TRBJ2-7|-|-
CASRLAGGSYEQYF
TGTGCCAGCAGACTAGCCGGTGGCTCCTACGAGCAGTACTTC
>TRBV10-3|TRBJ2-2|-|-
CAISESKGRQSTFGELFF
TGTGCCATCAGTGAGTCGAAGGGAAGACAGAGCACTTTCGGGGAGCTGTTTTTT
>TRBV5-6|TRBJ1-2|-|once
CASSFTGTNYGYTF
TGTGCCAGCAGCTTCACGGGGACTAACTATGGCTACACCTTC
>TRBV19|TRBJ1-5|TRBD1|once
CASSRRDSYNQPQHF
TGTGCCAGTAGTAGAAGGGACAGTTACAATCAGCCCCAGCATTTT
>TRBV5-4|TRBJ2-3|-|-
CASSPMGQPSTDTQYF
TGTGCCAGCAGCCCAATGGGCCAGCCTAGCACAGATACGCAGTATTTT
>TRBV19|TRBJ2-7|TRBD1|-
CASRTGTGVGEQYF
TGTGCCAGTAGGACCGGGACAGGGGTGGGCGAGCAGTACTTC
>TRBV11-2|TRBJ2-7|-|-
CASSLVRGPDYEQYF
TGTGCCAGCAGCTTAGTGAGGGGCCCGGACTACGAGCAGTACTTC
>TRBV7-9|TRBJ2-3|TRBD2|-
CASSLPGTSRGATQYF
TGTGCCAGCAGCTTACCTGGGACTAGTAGAGGGGCCACGCAGTATTTT
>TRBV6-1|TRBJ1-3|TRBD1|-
CASSLGQDLLNTIYF
TGTGCCAGCAGTCTGGGACAGGACCTCTTAAACACCATATATTTT
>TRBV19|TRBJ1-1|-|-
CASSPVAGGEFF
TGTGCCAGTAGCCCAGTTGCAGGAGGGGAGTTCTTT
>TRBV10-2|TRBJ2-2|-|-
CASSAVEAGELFF
TGCGCCAGCAGTGCAGTCGAGGCCGGGGAGCTGTTTTTT
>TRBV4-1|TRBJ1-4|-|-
CASSQDQGTSLATNEKLFF
TGCGCCAGCAGCCAAGATCAGGGCACAAGCCTAGCAACTAATGAAAAACTGTTTTTT
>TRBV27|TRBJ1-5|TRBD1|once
CASRDRAASNQPQHF
TGTGCCAGCCGAGACAGGGCAGCTAGCAATCAGCCCCAGCATTTT
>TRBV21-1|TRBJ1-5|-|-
CASSNRRDSNQPQHF
TGTGCCAGCAGCAATCGAAGGGATAGCAATCAGCCCCAGCATTTT
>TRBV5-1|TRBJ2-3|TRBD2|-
CASSLAAGGDFTDTQYF
TGCGCCAGCAGCTTAGCGGCGGGGGGTGATTTCACAGATACGCAGTATTTT
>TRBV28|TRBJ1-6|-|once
CASSLYSWNSPLHF
TGTGCCAGCAGTTTATACAGCTGGAATTCACCCCTCCACTTT